These 32 T cell receptor beta chains share one sample of origin, sequenced in a study of low-dose radiotherapy and immunotherapy resistance in tumors. Priming of first-strand cDNA relied on TRAV- and TRBV-specific primers (covering alpha and beta chains). Over roughly 18 PCR cycles, TCRs were amplified from a constant-region primer and V-primer adapter. MiXCR, applied by TCRdb to the reads, yields one record per CDR3 protein. Among 14,000 to 15,000 distinct CDR3 sequences listed, approximately 50% were seen once. The receptor set was obtained from a human donor with advanced metastatic prostate, ovarian, gallbladder or colorectal cancer (not recorded which). This table probably holds off-target reads from a library built for another chain.

In its sample, this clonotype was seen once. The V gene is TRBV27, the J gene TRBJ2-7; TRBD1 agrees at 8 bases. Germline CDR1 MNHEY, CDR2 SMNVEV (reference sequence). V shed 3 bases, J shed 6 bases, and the junction held 10 bases outside the gene matches. The CDR3 extends over 15 amino acids. The CDR3 DNA is TGTGCCAGCAGTTTCTGGGGGACAGGACGTCGCGAGCAGTACTTC. Translated, it gives CASSFWGTGRREQYF.

The chain uses TRBV20-1 and TRBJ1-1; no definite D call. Germline V gene sequence: CDR1 DFQATT, CDR2 SNEGSKA (reference sequence). V was shortened by 2 bases and J by 8 bases, with 9 bases between the two germline ends. There are 11 residues in the CDR3. As DNA, the CDR3 is TGCAGTGCTAGAAAGGCCCGAGAAGCTTTCTTT. It specifies CSARKAREAFF.

This clonotype came up a few times. The chain uses TRBV28 and TRBJ2-1; TRBD2 aligns across 14 bases. The CDR3 extends over 18 amino acids. From germline, CDR1 is MDHEN and CDR2 SYDVKM. Trimming removed 5 bases from V and 0 bases from J; junction bases left unmatched: 6. The CDR3 nucleotides are TGTGCCAGCAGTCAGACTAGCGGGAGGGCCAGCTCCTACAATGAGCAGTTCTTC. It encodes CASSQTSGRASSYNEQFF.

The chain combines TRBV27 with TRBJ2-1; D possibly matches TRBD1 or TRBD2 (6 bases each). CDR1 is MNHEY and CDR2 is SMNVEV in the germline V gene (reference sequence). This CDR3 contains 13 residues. Trimming took off 6 bases at V and 7 bases at J, with 13 bases between the two ends. The DNA for the CDR3 is TGTGCCAGCAGGAGGGGGGCCGGGAATGAGCAGTTCTTC. Translated, it gives CASRRGAGNEQFF.

V is TRBV27 and J is TRBJ2-1; D not resolved. Germline V gene data show CDR1 as MNHEY and CDR2 as SMNVEV (reference sequence). The CDR3 has 15 amino acids. Trimming took off 5 bases at V and 0 bases at J, with 11 bases between the two ends. Here the CDR3 reads CASSQDGGSYNEQFF. The CDR3 DNA sequence: TGTGCCAGCAGTCAAGACGGTGGCTCCTACAATGAGCAGTTCTTC.

In its sample, this clonotype was seen a few times. This chain links TRBV7-2 with TRBJ2-7; D unresolved. There are 15 residues in the CDR3. Germline V gene lookup returns CDR1 SGHTA and CDR2 FQGNSA. Trimming removed 5 bases from V and 0 bases from J, with 14 bases in between. CDR3 residues: CASSLPLGSSYEQYF. DNA for the CDR3: TGTGCCAGCAGCCTGCCGCTCGGCAGCTCCTACGAGCAGTACTTC.

The chain has TRBV19 and TRBJ1-6; 7 bases map to TRBD1. Germline V lookup: CDR1 LNHDA, CDR2 SQIVND (reference sequence). This CDR3 contains 11 residues. CDR3 coding DNA: TGTGCGTCAGGGGGAGACTCACCCCTCCACTTT. The encoded protein is CASGGDSPLHF. The full variable domain, completed using reference TRBV19 and TRBJ1-6, is DGGITQSPKYLFRKEGQNVTLSCEQNLNHDAMYWYRQDPGQGLRLIYYSQIVNDFQKGDIAEGYSVSREKKESFPLTVTSAQKNPTAFYLCASGGDSPLHFGNGTRLTVT.

The genes are TRBV3-1 and TRBJ2-5; D is undetermined. The CDR3 is 13 amino acids. V was cut by 0 bases and J by 5 bases, with 7 bases left in between. The germline CDR1 and CDR2 sequences are LGHDT and YNNKEL (reference sequence). The CDR3 sequence is CASSQDPRETQYF. In DNA, the CDR3 is TGTGCCAGCAGCCAAGACCCTCGGGAGACCCAGTACTTC.

The chain couples TRBV2 to TRBJ2-3; D perhaps matches TRBD1 (6 bases). V lost 7 bases and J lost 2, with 10 bases in between. Germline V gives CDR1 SNHLY, CDR2 FYNNEI. There are 13 residues in the CDR3. Here the CDR3 reads CASISGATDTQYF. CDR3 nucleotide sequence: TGTGCCAGCATATCAGGGGCCACAGATACGCAGTATTTT.

This rearrangement joins TRBV7-9 to TRBJ2-2; D is perhaps TRBD1 (7 bases). The CDR3 length is 14 residues. V dropped 6 bases and J dropped 7 bases, with 15 bases sitting between them. The germline CDR1 and CDR2 sequences are SEHNR and FQNEAQ (reference sequence). Here the CDR3 reads CASRSGGSDGELFF. Written as DNA, the CDR3 is TGTGCCAGCAGGTCAGGGGGGAGCGACGGGGAGCTGTTTTTT.

Here the CDR3 reads CAISEGTQNSGNTEAFF. The CDR3, as DNA: TGTGCCATCAGTGAGGGGACACAGAACTCGGGGAACACTGAAGCTTTCTTT. The gene calls are TRBV10-3 and TRBJ1-1, with D possibly being TRBD1 (6 bases). V shed 2 bases and J shed 1 base, with 17 bases lying between them. This CDR3 is built from 17 residues. The germline gives CDR1 ENHRY, CDR2 SYGVKD.

Sample share makes this clonotype medium-sized. The V gene is TRBV5-1, the J gene TRBJ1-1, with TRBD1 as a possible D gene (6 bases). Deletions cut 2 bases from V and 0 bases from J, with 8 bases between. The CDR3 contains 14 residues. Germline CDR1 and CDR2: SGHRS and YFSETQ. The CDR3 coding sequence is TGCGCCAGCAGCTTACAGGGAATGAACACTGAAGCTTTCTTT. It codes for CASSLQGMNTEAFF.

CDR3 sequence: CAISGTSGRSKNIQYF. The CDR3 coding sequence is TGTGCCATCAGTGGGACTAGCGGGAGATCCAAAAACATTCAGTACTTC. V usage is TRBV10-3 and J usage is TRBJ2-4; 13 positions agree with TRBD2. The germline gives CDR1 ENHRY, CDR2 SYGVKD. The CDR3 spans 16 residues. V was pared by 4 bases and J by 2 bases, with 2 bases of the junction left unmatched.

The chain recombines TRBV5-1 with TRBJ2-7; D possibly corresponds to TRBD2 (7 bases). This CDR3 contains 16 residues. V was pared by 3 bases and J by 7 bases, with 23 bases between. From germline, CDR1 is SGHRS and CDR2 YFSETQ. The CDR3 DNA sequence: TGCGCCAGCAGCTCGGCGACGGGGGGCGGAAACGGAGAGCAGTACTTC. It yields the protein CASSSATGGGNGEQYF.

The rearrangement uses TRBV6-2 or TRBV6-3 and TRBJ1-5; D is unclear. Trimming left V 6 bases short and J 0 bases short, with 33 bases between. The germline V gene has CDR1 MNHEY and CDR2 SVGEGT. The CDR3 sequence is 22 residues long. In DNA, the CDR3 is TGTGCCAGCAGCTTAACCCGGACCGGAAGGACTGGTTCTCCCTATAGCAATCAGCCCCAGCATTTT. This translates into CASSLTRTGRTGSPYSNQPQHF.

V is TRBV10-3 and J is TRBJ2-1; D gene ambiguous. V was pared by 6 bases and J by 10 bases, with 19 bases between. The CDR3 is 14 residues long. Looked up from germline, CDR1 is ENHRY and CDR2 is SYGVKD. Here the CDR3 DNA reads TGTGCCATCAGCCGGTCCAGCTCTGTAGGAGAGCAGTTCTTC. As protein: CAISRSSSVGEQFF.

The CDR3 nucleotides read TGTGCCAGCAGTTTTAATGGAGAGACCCAGTACTTC. Its protein is CASSFNGETQYF. This sequence joins TRBV28 and TRBJ2-5; no clear D. This CDR3 comprises 12 residues. Germline V lookup: CDR1 MDHEN, CDR2 SYDVKM. V lost 3 bases and J 4 bases, leaving 6 bases between the germline ends.

This clonotype was seen only once. This chain links TRBV7-6 with TRBJ2-1; 8 bases line up with TRBD2. The CDR3 has 15 residues. With 5 bases clipped from V and 4 bases from J, the junction kept 7 bases outside the gene matches. Germline CDR1 is SGHVS and CDR2 is FNYEAQ. This CDR3 reads CASSLSGTLYNEQFF. The CDR3, as DNA: TGTGCCAGCAGCCTTAGCGGGACCCTTTACAATGAGCAGTTCTTC.

The CDR3 loop reads CASSGLFEETQYF. Written as DNA, the CDR3 is TGTGCCAGCAGTGGCTTGTTTGAAGAGACCCAGTACTTC. The V gene is TRBV7-8, the J gene TRBJ2-5, with no clear D. CDR3 size: 13 residues. Germline V lookup: CDR1 SGHVS, CDR2 FQNEAQ. Trimming shortened V by 6 bases and J by 3 bases, and 11 bases separated the two germline ends. Complete variable domain (other parts from reference TRBV7-8 and TRBJ2-5): GAGVSQSPRYKVAKRGQDVALRCDPISGHVSLFWYQQALGQGPEFLTYFQNEAQLDKSGLPSDRFFAERPEGSVSTLKIQRTQQEDSAVYLCASSGLFEETQYFGPGTRLLVL.

This clonotype turned up a few times. The chain joins TRBV4-1 to TRBJ2-1, with TRBD2 identical over 10 bases. Germline lookup yields CDR1 MGHRA and CDR2 YSYEKL. This CDR3 spans 18 amino acids. V lost 1 base and J lost 12; bases outside the gene matches: 18. CDR3 region: CASSQGGPSGGTQSRQFF. CDR3 DNA sequence: TGCGCCAGCAGCCAAGGGGGTCCTAGCGGGGGCACACAAAGTAGGCAGTTCTTC.

CDR3 loop: CAISPIRGGGPQETQYF. CDR3 coding DNA: TGTGCCATCAGCCCCATAAGGGGCGGGGGACCCCAAGAGACCCAGTACTTC. The rearrangement links TRBV10-3 to TRBJ2-5; TRBD2 matches at 7 bases. The CDR3 is 17 amino acids. V was pared by 6 bases and J by 1 base, with 14 bases of the junction left unmatched. Per the germline V gene, CDR1 is ENHRY and CDR2 is SYGVKD.

The chain carries TRBV3-1 and TRBJ1-2; D remains unclear. Germline lookup yields CDR1 LGHDT and CDR2 YNNKEL (reference sequence). Trimming took 4 bases from V and 4 from J, leaving 13 bases between them. This CDR3 spans 14 amino acids. The CDR3: CASSLAIRLYGYTF. The CDR3, as DNA: TGTGCCAGCAGCCTTGCCATTCGTCTCTATGGCTACACCTTC.

This clonotype was observed a few times. This chain uses TRBV28 with TRBJ2-3, with TRBD2 matching over 8 bases. With 7 bases clipped from V and 3 bases from J, the junction kept 6 bases outside the gene matches. CDR1 MDHEN and CDR2 SYDVKM come from the germline V gene. This CDR3 comprises 14 residues. For the CDR3, the DNA is TGTGCCAGCATGGGCGCGGGGGGAACAGATACGCAGTATTTT. As protein: CASMGAGGTDTQYF. The variable domain in full, with the rest retrieved from reference TRBV28 and TRBJ2-3, is DVKVTQSSRYLVKRTGEKVFLECVQDMDHENMFWYRQDPGLGLRLIYFSYDVKMKEKGDIPEGYSVSREKKERFSLILESASTNQTSMYLCASMGAGGTDTQYFGPGTRLTVL.

The rearrangement joins TRBV7-2 to TRBJ2-3, with D unresolved. Germline assignment: CDR1 SGHTA and CDR2 FQGNSA. The V end was cut by 0 bases, the J end by 7 bases, with 5 bases between. This CDR3 spans 12 amino acids. The CDR3 loop reads CASSLAPNTQYF. The CDR3 DNA reads TGTGCCAGCAGCTTAGCGCCGAATACGCAGTATTTT. Looking up the rest from reference TRBV7-2 and TRBJ2-3 gives the full variable domain: GAGVSQSPSNKVTEKGKDVELRCDPISGHTALYWYRQSLGQGLEFLIYFQGNSAPDKSGLPSDRFSAERTGGSVSTLTIQRTQQEDSAVYLCASSLAPNTQYFGPGTRLTVL.

This clonotype came up a few times. The chain joins TRBV5-5 to TRBJ1-6; D is possibly TRBD1 (5 bases). V lost 2 bases and J lost 9, with 9 bases in between. The CDR3 extends over 13 amino acids. Germline V CDR1 and CDR2: SGHKS, YYEKEE (reference sequence). CDR3 sequence reads: CASSFQGGSPLHF. CDR3 DNA sequence: TGTGCCAGCAGCTTCCAGGGAGGTTCACCCCTCCACTTT.

The genes are TRBV3-1 and TRBJ2-2; D is undetermined. Germline-derived CDR1 and CDR2 are LGHDT and YNNKEL (reference sequence). Trimming left V 4 bases short and J 9 bases short, with 9 bases between. This CDR3 is built from 12 residues. The CDR3, as DNA: TGTGCCAGCAGCCGAGAACCCAGGGAGCTGTTTTTT. As protein: CASSREPRELFF.

This clonotype was observed a handful of times. V is TRBV7-2 and J is TRBJ1-2; TRBD1 might be the D (5 bases). The CDR3 is 14 residues long. CDR1 and CDR2 from the germline V gene are SGHTA and FQGNSA. The V end lost 1 base, the J end lost 2 bases, and 8 bases lay between the germline ends. The CDR3 region has the DNA TGTGCCAGCAGCTTAGGGGGCCTCAACTATGGCTACACCTTC. This translates into CASSLGGLNYGYTF.

Only one count was recorded for this clonotype. V gene TRBV7-6 combines with J gene TRBJ1-6, with D uncertain. There are 13 residues in the CDR3. Per the germline V gene, CDR1 is SGHVS and CDR2 is FNYEAQ. V lost 5 bases and J lost 7, with 9 bases in between. The CDR3 is CASSPTGNSPLHF. CDR3 sequence (DNA): TGTGCCAGCAGCCCAACGGGGAATTCACCCCTCCACTTT.

This clonotype turned up a few times. CDR3 sequence reads: CASSPMGRQKNTEAFF. DNA of the CDR3: TGTGCCAGCAGTCCCATGGGACGGCAGAAGAACACTGAAGCTTTCTTT. The chain joins TRBV28 to TRBJ1-1, with a possible D match to TRBD1 (5 bases). Between the trimmed V and J ends, which lost 5 bases and 1 base, there was a span of 17 bases. CDR1 is MDHEN, CDR2 SYDVKM, per germline. The CDR3 runs to 16 residues.

In this sample, this clonotype turned up a few times. The chain joins TRBV20-1 to TRBJ2-1, with D hard to call. The CDR3 spans 14 residues. The germline CDR1 and CDR2 sequences are DFQATT and SNEGSKA (reference sequence). Trimming stripped 6 bases from V and 0 bases from J, with 12 bases between. CDR3 sequence: CSALDQSSYNEQFF. CDR3 in DNA: TGCAGTGCCCTTGACCAAAGCTCCTACAATGAGCAGTTCTTC.

There are a few counts of this clonotype. This chain connects TRBV28 to TRBJ2-5; 12 bases match TRBD2. Germline-derived CDR1 and CDR2 are MDHEN and SYDVKM. The V segment lost 4 bases and the J segment 1 base; nucleotides outside the gene matches: 4. This CDR3 has 16 amino acids. CDR3 in amino acids: CASSSWTSGAQETQYF. The CDR3 DNA is TGTGCCAGCAGTTCCTGGACTAGCGGGGCCCAAGAGACCCAGTACTTC. Supplemented by reference TRBV28 and TRBJ2-5, the full variable domain reads DVKVTQSSRYLVKRTGEKVFLECVQDMDHENMFWYRQDPGLGLRLIYFSYDVKMKEKGDIPEGYSVSREKKERFSLILESASTNQTSMYLCASSSWTSGAQETQYFGPGTRLLVL.

This chain links TRBV9 with TRBJ2-5, with 8 bases fitting TRBD2. The V segment lost 0 bases and the J segment 1 base; nucleotides outside the gene matches: 2. From germline, CDR1 is SGDLS and CDR2 YYNGEE. CDR3 length: 15 residues. In DNA form, the CDR3 reads TGTGCCAGCAGCGTAGTCGGGGGGGCCCAAGAGACCCAGTACTTC. This gives the protein CASSVVGGAQETQYF. Variable domain in full (rest from reference TRBV9 and TRBJ2-5): DSGVTQTPKHLITATGQRVTLRCSPRSGDLSVYWYQQSLDQGLQFLIQYYNGEERAKGNILERFSAQQFPDLHSELNLSSLELGDSALYFCASSVVGGAQETQYFGPGTRLLVL.